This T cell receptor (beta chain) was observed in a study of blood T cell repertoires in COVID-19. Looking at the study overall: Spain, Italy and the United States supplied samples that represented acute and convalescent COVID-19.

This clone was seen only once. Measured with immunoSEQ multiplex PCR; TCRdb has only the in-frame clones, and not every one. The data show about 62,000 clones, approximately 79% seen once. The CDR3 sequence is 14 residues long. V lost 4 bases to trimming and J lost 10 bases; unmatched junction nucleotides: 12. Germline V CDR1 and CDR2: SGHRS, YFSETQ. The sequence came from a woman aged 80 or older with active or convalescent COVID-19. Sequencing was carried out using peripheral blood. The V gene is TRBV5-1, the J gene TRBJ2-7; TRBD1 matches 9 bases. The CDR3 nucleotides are TGCGCCAGCAGCCCGGGACAGGGAGGGGAAAAACAGTACTTC. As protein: CASSPGQGGEKQYF.